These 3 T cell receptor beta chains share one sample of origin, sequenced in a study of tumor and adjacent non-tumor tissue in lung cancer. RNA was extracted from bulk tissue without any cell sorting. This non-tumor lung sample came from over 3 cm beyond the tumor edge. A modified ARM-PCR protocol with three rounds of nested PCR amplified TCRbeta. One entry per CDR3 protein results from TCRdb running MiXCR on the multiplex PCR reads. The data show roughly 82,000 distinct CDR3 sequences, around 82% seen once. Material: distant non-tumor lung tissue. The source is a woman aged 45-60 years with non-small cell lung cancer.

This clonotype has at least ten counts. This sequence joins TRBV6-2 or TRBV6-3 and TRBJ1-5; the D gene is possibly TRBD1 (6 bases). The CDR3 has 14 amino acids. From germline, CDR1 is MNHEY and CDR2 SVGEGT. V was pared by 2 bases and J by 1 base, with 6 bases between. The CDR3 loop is CASSYGQSNQPQHF. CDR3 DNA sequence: TGTGCCAGCAGTTACGGACAGAGCAATCAGCCCCAGCATTTT.

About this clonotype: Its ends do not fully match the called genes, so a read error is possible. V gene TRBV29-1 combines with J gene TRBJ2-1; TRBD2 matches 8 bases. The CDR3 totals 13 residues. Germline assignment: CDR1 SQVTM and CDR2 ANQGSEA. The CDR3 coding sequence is TGCAAGGCCAAGAAACGGGAGGGAGGTGAGCACATCTTC. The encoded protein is CKAKKREGGEHIF.

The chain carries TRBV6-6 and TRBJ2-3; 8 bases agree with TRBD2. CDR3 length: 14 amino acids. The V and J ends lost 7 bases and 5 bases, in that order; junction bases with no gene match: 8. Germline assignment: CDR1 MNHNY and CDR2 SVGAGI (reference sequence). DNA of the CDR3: TGTGCCAGCATCTCGGGAGGGCCAATAGATACGCAGTATTTT. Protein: CASISGGPIDTQYF.